The entry that follows covers one T cell receptor beta chain sequence. In the authors' workflow: Researchers report that nucleated cell counts were estimated from reference gene primer amplification. Produced via immunoSEQ multiplex PCR; TCRdb's table is partial and in-frame only. V and J calls and clone size are copied from that table; D and trimming were computed from the DNA. This table holds fewer than 300,000 clones, approximately 83% found once. A Seattle source enrolled patients during active infection and followed them longitudinally. This sample was taken from a study of blood T cell repertoires in COVID-19. About the research overall: COVID-19 samples collected from the United States, Italy and Spain covered acute and convalescent phases. T cells, B-cell-depleted T cells, or PBMCs provided the cDNA or gDNA that served as material.

Germline CDR1 is LGHNA and CDR2 is YNFKEQ. The CDR3 loop spans 16 amino acids. Germline trimming cut 1 base from V and 7 bases from J; bases unmatched to any gene: 8. The receptor was isolated from a person between 65 and 79 years old with COVID-19, enrolled during active disease. The chain uses TRBV4-2 and TRBJ2-3, with 10 nucleotides matching TRBD2. The sample consisted of peripheral blood. This CDR3 reads CASSQGGTSGMNTQYF. CDR3 DNA sequence: TGTGCCAGCAGCCAAGGTGGAACTAGCGGGATGAATACGCAGTATTTT.